A selection of T cell receptor beta chains follows, all from one sample in a study of preoperative IRX-2 immunotherapy in early breast cancer. Assay: immunoSEQ multiplex PCR; the TCRdb copy retains only in-frame clones and omits some. The table has 35,000 to 55,000 clones, about 95% seen once. Here the sequenced sample was tumor tissue, taken after IRX-2 immunotherapy. The receptors stem from a human donor with breast cancer. Both conserved end residues are part of each CDR3. The D gene is left open where the match is weak. Only part of the rows carry a size: once, few, many, or a class if the clone is expanded.

j_call,d_call,v_call,clone_size,cdr3_length,cdr3_aa,cdr3_nt
TRBJ2-3,TRBD1,TRBV18,-,15,CASSQQGAVTDTQYF,TGTGCCAGCTCACAACAGGGGGCAGTAACAGATACGCAGTATTTT
TRBJ2-7,-,TRBV4-3,-,13,CASSQNQGYEQYF,TGCGCCAGCAGCCAAAATCAGGGGTACGAGCAGTACTTC
TRBJ1-5,-,TRBV28,-,15,CASSLGRYSNQPQHF,TGTGCCAGCAGTTTAGGGCGGTACAGCAATCAGCCCCAGCATTTT
TRBJ1-2,TRBD1,TRBV29-1,-,13,CSALTGGLEGYTF,TGCAGCGCTTTGACAGGGGGTTTGGAGGGCTACACCTTC
TRBJ2-1,TRBD2,TRBV7-3,once,17,CASSLIPTSGGAAGQFF,TGTGCCAGCAGCTTAATTCCGACTAGCGGGGGGGCGGCTGGGCAGTTCTTC
TRBJ2-7,-,TRBV28,once,14,CASEAGTGVYEQYF,TGTGCCAGCGAAGCGGGGACAGGAGTTTACGAGCAGTACTTC
TRBJ2-7,-,TRBV7-2,once,15,CASSLGVRGPYEQYF,TGTGCCAGCAGCTTAGGTGTCAGGGGCCCCTACGAGCAGTACTTC
TRBJ1-5,TRBD1,TRBV18,-,18,CASSPGGLGQGSNQPQHF,TGTGCCAGCTCACCCGGGGGTCTTGGACAGGGTAGCAATCAGCCCCAGCATTTT
TRBJ1-6,-,TRBV11-2,-,14,CASSPGGDNSPLHF,TGTGCCAGCAGCCCCGGTGGGGATAATTCACCCCTCCACTTT
TRBJ2-2,TRBD2,TRBV4-3,-,17,CASSRLSGGPVTGELFF,TGCGCCAGCAGCCGCCTCTCGGGGGGGCCGGTCACCGGGGAGCTGTTTTTT
TRBJ2-7,-,TRBV19,-,11,CASSQNYEQYF,TGTGCCAGTAGCCAAAACTACGAGCAGTACTTC
TRBJ2-2,-,TRBV25-1,-,12,CASSGQFGELFF,TGTGCCAGCAGTGGACAATTCGGGGAGCTGTTTTTT
TRBJ2-7,-,TRBV6-5,-,16,CASSYSGGNIEGEQYF,TGTGCCAGCAGTTACTCTGGCGGGAATATTGAGGGTGAGCAGTACTTC
TRBJ2-3,-,TRBV27,-,16,CASSWVGTASGDTQYF,TGTGCCAGCAGTTGGGTAGGGACCGCTTCTGGGGATACGCAGTATTTT
TRBJ1-1,-,TRBV28,-,15,CASSAPNSEGTEAFF,TGTGCCAGCAGTGCCCCTAATTCGGAGGGGACTGAAGCTTTCTTT
TRBJ2-1,TRBD2,TRBV28,-,15,CASSLTSGLYNEQFF,TGTGCCAGCAGTTTAACTAGCGGGCTCTACAATGAGCAGTTCTTC
TRBJ1-4,TRBD1,TRBV5-1,few,22,CASSFGDALRDRVGTTNEKLFF,TGCGCCAGCAGCTTCGGGGACGCTCTCCGGGACAGGGTGGGAACAACTAATGAAAAACTGTTTTTT
TRBJ2-7,TRBD1,TRBV2,-,14,CASSRGQGSYEQYF,TGTGCCAGCAGCCGGGGACAGGGCTCCTACGAGCAGTACTTC
TRBJ2-7,-,TRBV29-1,-,13,CSVVRQDFNEQYF,TGCAGCGTTGTACGACAGGATTTCAATGAGCAGTACTTC
TRBJ1-5,-,TRBV7-9,-,14,CASSSPVGNQPQHF,TGTGCCAGCAGCTCGCCCGTCGGCAATCAGCCCCAGCATTTT
TRBJ1-5,-,TRBV20-1,-,11,CSASRVQPQHF,TGCAGTGCTTCAAGGGTTCAGCCCCAGCATTTT
TRBJ1-1,-,TRBV7-2,-,10,CATRISEAFF,TGTGCCACCAGGATTTCTGAAGCTTTCTTT
TRBJ1-2,-,TRBV7-2,-,13,CASSLARQGFKTF,TGTGCCAGCAGCTTAGCGCGCCAGGGTTTCAAAACCTTC